A selection of T cell receptor beta chains follows, all from one sample in a study of CD8 T cells in Susac syndrome. TCRdb reprocessed the immunoSEQ multiplex PCR reads with MiXCR, giving one entry per CDR3 protein. The sample has hundreds of thousands of distinct CDR3 sequences, 70% to 90% seen once. Material: CD8+ T cells from PBMCs. Source of these receptors: a human donor with multiple sclerosis. The CDR3 runs from the conserved cysteine through the conserved F or W. D genes are given only for firm matches. Clone sizes are given selectively: once, few, many, or a class where the clone is expanded.

>TRBV24-1|TRBJ2-7|NA|NA
TGTGCCACCAGTGATTGGGACGCCCGCGAGCAGTACTTC
CATSDWDAREQYF
>TRBV5-1|TRBJ1-1|NA|TRBD1
TGCGCCAGCAGCTTGGACGGGACAGGGGGCGAAGCTTTCTTT
CASSLDGTGGEAFF
>TRBV2|TRBJ1-1|NA|NA
TGTGCCAGCAGGGGGGAGTTCACTGAAGCTTTCTTT
CASRGEFTEAFF
>TRBV6-2/TRBV6-3|TRBJ1-2|NA|NA
TGTGCCAGCAGCTTTGCAGGGGTTGGCTACACCTTC
CASSFAGVGYTF
>TRBV11-2|TRBJ2-1|NA|NA
TGTGCCAGCAGCCCACCGGGGGCAAGCTCCTACAATGAGCAGTTCTTC
CASSPPGASSYNEQFF
>TRBV15|TRBJ2-1|NA|TRBD2
TGTGCCACCAGCAGTGGGATGGCGGGAGTGAATGAGCAGTTCTTC
CATSSGMAGVNEQFF
>TRBV19|TRBJ1-1|NA|TRBD1
TGTGCCAGTAGTATTATGGGACAGATGAACACTGAAGCTTTCTTT
CASSIMGQMNTEAFF
>TRBV24-1|TRBJ2-1|few|NA
TGTGCCACCAGTGGGGGCGATCCCGCCTACAATGAGCAGTTCTTC
CATSGGDPAYNEQFF
>TRBV27|TRBJ2-4|once|TRBD2
TGTGCCAGCAGTTTGGGGACTAGCGGGGGAAACATTCAGTACTTC
CASSLGTSGGNIQYF
>TRBV12-3/TRBV12-4|TRBJ2-5|NA|TRBD2
TGTGCCAGCAGGCAGACTAGCCCGAAGGAGACCCAGTACTTC
CASRQTSPKETQYF
>TRBV7-9|TRBJ2-7|NA|NA
TGTGCCAGCAGTGTTGGGGTCGAGCAGTACTTC
CASSVGVEQYF
>TRBV4-3|TRBJ2-5|NA|TRBD2
TGCGCCAGCAGCCAGGGTCTGGCGGGAGGGTCGGGTTTACAAGAGACCCAGTACTTC
CASSQGLAGGSGLQETQYF
>TRBV9|TRBJ2-7|NA|TRBD1
TGTGCCAGCAGCCCCCAGGACAGGGCCTACGAGCAGTACTTC
CASSPQDRAYEQYF
>TRBV4-3|TRBJ2-7|NA|TRBD2
TGCGCCAGCAGCCAAACTAGCGGTTCCTACGAGCAGTACTTC
CASSQTSGSYEQYF
>TRBV28|TRBJ2-3|NA|NA
TGTGCCAGCAGCCACTCGGGACTTGGGCTAGCAGATACGCAGTATTTT
CASSHSGLGLADTQYF
>TRBV15|TRBJ2-4|NA|TRBD1
TGTGCCACCAGCCGCCGGGACAGCAGAAATAGCCAAAACATTCAGTACTTC
CATSRRDSRNSQNIQYF
>TRBV6-1|TRBJ1-1|NA|TRBD1
TGTGCCAGCAGTGAGAGGACAGGGCAGAACACTGAAGCTTTCTTT
CASSERTGQNTEAFF
>TRBV6-5|TRBJ2-1|few|NA
TGTGCCAGCAGTTACGGTCCCCCACCCCGCAATGAGCAGTTCTTC
CASSYGPPPRNEQFF
>TRBV11-2|TRBJ2-1|NA|TRBD2
TGTGCCAGCAGCTTAGCTGGCGGGGGCTACAATGAGCAGTTCTTC
CASSLAGGGYNEQFF
>TRBV27|TRBJ2-7|NA|NA
TGTGCCAGCAGTTTATCGGGTCGGGGTAGGCGGGCCTGGGAGCAGTACTTC
CASSLSGRGRRAWEQYF
>TRBV4-3|TRBJ1-5|NA|NA
TGCGCCAGCAGCATAAGCCGAAGGGGAAATCAGCCCCAGCATTTT
CASSISRRGNQPQHF
>TRBV3-1|TRBJ1-2|once|NA
TGTGCCAGCAGCCAAGTGAGGGCTTGGGGGAAGGACTATGGCTACACCTTC
CASSQVRAWGKDYGYTF
>TRBV29-1|TRBJ2-1|NA|NA
TGCAGCGGTGCAGGGGTCGGTAGCTCTTTGATCAGGGGTGAGCAGTTCTTC
CSGAGVGSSLIRGEQFF
>TRBV7-2|TRBJ2-3|NA|TRBD2
TGTGCCAGCAGCATCTGGACTAGCGGGAGTCGGGCAGATACGCAGTATTTT
CASSIWTSGSRADTQYF
>TRBV27|TRBJ2-7|NA|NA
TGTGCCAGCAGTTTATTCAGAGCCAACTACGAGCAGTACTTC
CASSLFRANYEQYF
>TRBV7-8|TRBJ2-1|NA|TRBD2
TGTGCCAGCAGCTCCCGGGGTAGGCGGGAGGGCCCCGCGGATGAGCAGTTCTTC
CASSSRGRREGPADEQFF
>TRBV30|TRBJ2-3|NA|NA
TGTGCCTGGAGTTGGCTAGCGAACACAGATACGCAGTATTTT
CAWSWLANTDTQYF
>TRBV24-1|TRBJ2-1|few|TRBD2
TGTGCCACCAGTATAGCGGGAGAATACAATGAGCAGTTCTTC
CATSIAGEYNEQFF
>TRBV11-3|TRBJ2-1|NA|TRBD2
TGTGCCAGCAGCCGGCGGCTAGCGGGAGCTTACAATGAGCGTTTCTTC
CASSRRLAGAYNERFF
>TRBV4-1|TRBJ1-3|NA|NA
TGCGCCAGCAGCCAAGGCTCCAGTGGTGGAAACACCATATATTTT
CASSQGSSGGNTIYF
>TRBV25-1|TRBJ2-7|NA|TRBD1
TGTGCCAGCATGGGACAGGGATCGGGCGAGCAGTACTTC
CASMGQGSGEQYF
>TRBV20-1|TRBJ2-3|NA|TRBD2
TGCAGTGCTACCCATAGCGGGAGCAGCACAGATACGCAGTATTTT
CSATHSGSSTDTQYF
>TRBV11-3|TRBJ2-7|NA|NA
TGTGCCAGCAGCTCCCGGGACCCCGGCCACTACGAGCAGTACTTC
CASSSRDPGHYEQYF
>TRBV27|TRBJ1-2|NA|NA
TGTGCCAGCAGTTTGTTTGAGGGAGGATATGGCTACACCTTC
CASSLFEGGYGYTF
>TRBV6-5|TRBJ2-2|NA|NA
TGTGCCAGCAGTTACGGGGGGGGGCAAGAAGCCGGGGAGCTGTTTTTT
CASSYGGGQEAGELFF
>TRBV20-1|TRBJ2-7|NA|NA
TGCGGCACACGAACCGCCCCGGGAAAGCGGAGCTCCTACGAGCAGTACTTC
CGTRTAPGKRSSYEQYF
>TRBV7-9|TRBJ1-1|NA|NA
TGTGCCAGCAGCTTTGGGCACAAGGGGCTCACTGAAGCTTTCTTT
CASSFGHKGLTEAFF
>TRBV12-3/TRBV12-4|TRBJ2-1|NA|TRBD1
TGTGCCAGCAGCCAGGGGTTGGGACAGGGTCACAATGAGCAGTTCTTC
CASSQGLGQGHNEQFF
>TRBV18|TRBJ2-7|NA|TRBD2
TGTGCCAGCTCACCGCCGGGGGGGAGCTCCTACGAGCAGTACTTC
CASSPPGGSSYEQYF
>TRBV9|TRBJ2-7|NA|NA
TGTGCCAGCAGCGTAGGGGCAGGGATTTACGAGCAGTACTTC
CASSVGAGIYEQYF
>TRBV19|TRBJ2-1|NA|TRBD1
TGTGCCAGTAGTAAGGGACAGGTAACCTACAATGAGCAGTTCTTC
CASSKGQVTYNEQFF
>TRBV7-9|TRBJ2-7|NA|TRBD1
TGTGCCAGCAGCTTAGTACCCGGGACAGGGGACGAGCAGTACTTC
CASSLVPGTGDEQYF
>TRBV7-8|TRBJ2-7|once|TRBD1
TGTGCCAGCAGCTTAGGGGGGACAGTAAATGAGCAGTACTTC
CASSLGGTVNEQYF
>TRBV7-9|TRBJ1-2|NA|NA
TGTGCCAGCAGCTTACCAGGGGCCTATTATGGCTACACCTTC
CASSLPGAYYGYTF
>TRBV4-3|TRBJ2-1|NA|NA
TGCGCCAGCAGCCCCCAAAACAATAATGAGCAGTTCTTC
CASSPQNNNEQFF
>TRBV13|TRBJ2-5|NA|TRBD2
TGTGCCAGCAGCTTACTTAGCGGGAGCGATCAAGAGACCCAGTACTTC
CASSLLSGSDQETQYF
>TRBV10-3|TRBJ2-1|NA|NA
TGTGCCATCAGCCTCTCAAGCTCCTACAATGAGCAGTTCTTC
CAISLSSSYNEQFF
>TRBV27|TRBJ2-2|NA|TRBD1
TGTGCCAGCAGTTTCGGACAGGGGTCCTGGGAGCTGTTTTTT
CASSFGQGSWELFF
>TRBV19|TRBJ2-1|NA|NA
TGTGCCAGTAGTATAGCCCCCGGGCCGTACAATGAGCAGTTCTTC
CASSIAPGPYNEQFF
>TRBV27|TRBJ1-1|NA|NA
TGTGCTACCAATGCGGGCAGGGGCGGCACTGAAGCTTTCTTT
CATNAGRGGTEAFF
>TRBV28|TRBJ2-7|NA|NA
TGTGCCAGCAGTTCCCTCCAGGGGGACTACTACGAGCAGTACTTC
CASSSLQGDYYEQYF
>TRBV20-1|TRBJ1-2|NA|NA
TGCAGTGCTATTACCATCTATGGCTACACCTTC
CSAITIYGYTF
>TRBV28|TRBJ1-2|NA|NA
TGTGCCAGCAGTTTGGTCTGGGCAGGAGACGGCTACACCTTC
CASSLVWAGDGYTF
>TRBV27|TRBJ2-7|NA|NA
TGTGCCAGCAGTGCCCTACCGTCCGGGGTTTACGAGCAGTACTTC
CASSALPSGVYEQYF